This is a list of T cell receptor beta chains from one sample in a study of T cells in Graves' hyperthyroidism and ophthalmopathy. TCRdb itself ran the multiplex PCR reads through MiXCR, one entry per CDR3 protein. The data hold 530,000 or so distinct CDR3 sequences, with roughly a quarter observed a single time. Material for sequencing was blood. These receptors all stem from a woman between 25 and 40 years old with Graves' ophthalmopathy. Each CDR3 is given with its conserved first and last residue. The D gene is left open where the match is weak. The size entry is marked missing in some rows and otherwise reads once, few, many or a size class.

-	many	TRBV2	TRBJ2-7	CASISIAGTYEQYF	TGTGCCAGCATTTCAATTGCCGGTACCTACGAGCAGTACTTC
TRBD1	many	TRBV5-1	TRBJ1-1	CASSLGQGVHTEAFF	TGCGCCAGCAGCTTGGGACAGGGAGTTCACACTGAAGCTTTCTTT
-	many	TRBV5-4	TRBJ2-3	CASSLRTTDTQYF	TGTGCCAGCAGCCTCAGGACCACAGATACGCAGTATTTT
-	many	TRBV29-1	TRBJ2-5	CSVEETGEGETQYF	TGCAGCGTTGAAGAGACAGGGGAGGGAGAGACCCAGTACTTC
-	-	TRBV19	TRBJ2-5	CASSRAHQETQYF	TGTGCCAGTAGTAGGGCTCACCAAGAGACCCAGTACTTC
TRBD1	few	TRBV27	TRBJ1-6	CASSLARRGLSPLHF	TGTGCCAGCAGTTTAGCCAGAAGGGGGCTATCACCCCTCCACTTT
-	many	TRBV29-1	TRBJ2-7	CSVEVAGSSYEQYF	TGCAGCGTTGAAGTGGCAGGGAGCTCCTACGAGCAGTACTTC
-	many	TRBV27	TRBJ1-1	CASSLSWGGGEAFF	TGTGCCAGCAGTTTATCGTGGGGGGGTGGGGAAGCTTTCTTT
-	many	TRBV6-1	TRBJ2-2	CASSVSTGELFF	TGTGCCAGCAGTGTCTCAACCGGGGAGCTGTTTTTT
TRBD1	many	TRBV3-1	TRBJ1-1	CASSSNTGTGAFF	TGTGCCAGCAGCTCAAACACCGGGACAGGAGCTTTCTTT
TRBD2	few	TRBV12-3/TRBV12-4	TRBJ2-7	CASSSLRAGAGWEQYF	TGTGCCAGCAGTTCGTTGAGGGCGGGAGCGGGTTGGGAGCAGTACTTC
TRBD1	-	TRBV12-3/TRBV12-4	TRBJ1-2	CASSPQGTVGYTF	TGTGCCAGCAGTCCACAGGGGACGGTTGGCTACACCTTC
TRBD1	many	TRBV12-3/TRBV12-4	TRBJ1-2	CASIGTGDWYGYTF	TGTGCCAGCATTGGGACAGGGGATTGGTATGGCTACACCTTC
TRBD1	-	TRBV12-3/TRBV12-4	TRBJ1-2	CASSTDRPNYGYTF	TGTGCCAGCAGTACGGACAGGCCTAACTATGGCTACACCTTC
-	many	TRBV27	TRBJ1-1	CASSFRPDTEAFF	TGTGCCAGCAGTTTCCGCCCTGACACTGAAGCTTTCTTT
TRBD2	many	TRBV11-1	TRBJ2-2	CASSLVAGVNTGELFF	TGTGCCAGCAGCTTAGTAGCGGGGGTGAACACCGGGGAGCTGTTTTTT
-	few	TRBV9	TRBJ1-2	CASSVEGGPNYGYTF	TGTGCCAGCAGCGTAGAAGGTGGACCTAACTATGGCTACACCTTC
-	many	TRBV20-1	TRBJ2-7	CSAFLAGGGYEQYF	TGCAGTGCTTTCCTCGCAGGGGGGGGCTACGAGCAGTACTTC
-	-	TRBV7-6	TRBJ2-7	CASSPGYVVQQYF	TGTGCCAGCAGCCCCGGCTACGTTGTGCAGCAGTACTTC
-	-	TRBV27	TRBJ2-3	CASSHDPTGWTDTQYF	TGTGCCAGCAGCCACGACCCGACAGGATGGACAGATACGCAGTATTTT
TRBD1	few	TRBV2	TRBJ2-7	CASSVGQGQDEQYF	TGTGCCAGCAGTGTAGGACAGGGGCAAGACGAGCAGTACTTC
-	many	TRBV6-5	TRBJ2-2	CASSYSDLANTGELFF	TGTGCCAGCAGTTACTCAGACTTGGCAAACACCGGGGAGCTGTTTTTT
-	many	TRBV27	TRBJ1-5	CASSSGLGNQPQHF	TGTGCCAGCAGTTCCGGTTTAGGGAATCAGCCCCAGCATTTT
-	-	TRBV6-2/TRBV6-3	TRBJ2-7	CASSYSPGGNLLSYEQYF	TGTGCCAGCAGTTACTCGCCAGGAGGGAACCTTCTTTCCTACGAGCAGTACTTC
TRBD1	many	TRBV9	TRBJ2-2	CASSAWTGFGGELFF	TGCGCCAGCAGCGCCTGGACAGGTTTCGGCGGGGAGCTGTTTTTT
-	many	TRBV12-3/TRBV12-4	TRBJ1-2	CASIPTGSYGYTF	TGTGCCAGCATCCCGACAGGCTCCTATGGCTACACCTTC
-	-	TRBV12-3/TRBV12-4	TRBJ2-2	CASCRLPHRFGELFF	TGTGCCAGCTGTAGACTCCCACATAGATTCGGGGAGCTGTTTTTT
-	many	TRBV29-1	TRBJ2-7	CSVEEGVRDLGEQYF	TGCAGCGTTGAAGAGGGGGTCAGGGATCTAGGCGAGCAGTACTTC
TRBD1	-	TRBV28	TRBJ1-5	CASSVPGQGWRNQPQHF	TGTGCCAGCAGTGTCCCGGGACAGGGTTGGCGCAATCAGCCCCAGCATTTT
TRBD1	-	TRBV6-5	TRBJ1-1	CASSLQLGQKNTEAFF	TGTGCCAGCAGTTTACAATTGGGACAGAAGAACACTGAAGCTTTCTTT
TRBD1	few	TRBV28	TRBJ2-7	CASRRQGISYEQYF	TGTGCCAGCAGGAGACAGGGGATTTCCTACGAGCAGTACTTC
-	-	TRBV6-5	TRBJ2-7	CASSYRSTDDDSYEQYF	TGTGCCAGCAGTTACCGGTCCACGGACGACGACTCCTACGAGCAGTACTTC
-	-	TRBV6-1	TRBJ1-2	CASSLGTQSYGYTF	TGTGCCAGCAGTCTTGGGACACAGTCCTATGGCTACACCTTC
-	many	TRBV20-1	TRBJ2-7	CSANPRDALSYEQYF	TGCAGTGCCAACCCCCGGGACGCACTTTCCTACGAGCAGTACTTC
TRBD1	-	TRBV12-3/TRBV12-4	TRBJ1-6	CASSRQGKSSPLHF	TGTGCCAGCAGTCGACAGGGGAAAAGCTCACCCCTCCACTTT
TRBD1	many	TRBV12-3/TRBV12-4	TRBJ2-5	CASSFQTGVRRETQYF	TGTGCCAGCAGTTTCCAGACAGGGGTTAGGCGGGAGACCCAGTACTTC
-	-	TRBV12-3/TRBV12-4	TRBJ1-2	CASSLTPASGYTF	TGTGCCAGCAGTCTGACACCTGCATCTGGCTACACCTTC
-	few	TRBV19	TRBJ1-5	CASSIDRHSNQPQHF	TGTGCCAGTAGTATAGATCGCCACAGCAATCAGCCCCAGCATTTT